This T cell receptor beta chain came from a study of OX40 agonist ivuxolimab in advanced cancers. Points on this clone: One junction end does not reproduce the germline sequence, and a read error may be involved.

Germline V CDR1 and CDR2: MNHEY, SMNVEV (reference sequence). The CDR3 extends over 13 amino acids. TCRdb keeps only in-frame clones here, not all; method: immunoSEQ multiplex PCR. The table lists 30,000 or so clones, about 86% of them singletons. The clonotype was recovered from an adult with an advanced solid tumor such as melanoma, head and neck, liver or kidney cancer. This specimen consisted of CD4+ or CD8+ T cells sorted from blood, obtained in a trial of the OX40 agonist ivuxolimab. The chain uses TRBV27 and TRBJ2-6; no reliable D call. CDR3 DNA: TGTGCCAGCAGTCCACCTGGGGTCAACGTCCTGACTTTC. It is translated as CASSPPGVNVLTF. The full variable domain, its missing parts supplied by reference TRBV27 and TRBJ2-6, is EAQVTQNPRYLITVTGKKLTVTCSQNMNHEYMSWYRQDPGLGLRQIYYSMNVEVTDKGDVPEGYKVSRKEKRNFPLILESPSPNQTSLYFCASSPPGVNVLTFGAGSRLTVL.